This entry lists 9 T cell receptor beta chains sequenced from one sample in a study of neurological immune-mediated disorders. TCRdb reprocessed the 5' RACE reads via MiXCR and lists one record per CDR3 protein. The table lists some 65,000 distinct CDR3 sequences, around 4% of them singletons. The specimen was PBMCs. The receptors come from a man in his fifties with multiple sclerosis.

Ten or more counts support this clonotype. This chain connects TRBV19 to TRBJ2-1, with 8 bases lining up with TRBD2. The J segment lost 0 bases and the V segment lost 7 bases, leaving 5 bases of the junction unmatched. This CDR3 is 15 amino acids long. CDR1 and CDR2 from the germline V gene are LNHDA and SQIVND (reference sequence). The CDR3 reads CASKSLAVSYNEQFF. CDR3 bases: TGTGCCAGTAAGTCACTAGCGGTCTCCTACAATGAGCAGTTCTTC. Supplemented by reference TRBV19 and TRBJ2-1, the full variable domain reads DGGITQSPKYLFRKEGQNVTLSCEQNLNHDAMYWYRQDPGQGLRLIYYSQIVNDFQKGDIAEGYSVSREKKESFPLTVTSAQKNPTAFYLCASKSLAVSYNEQFFGPGTRLTVL.

This clonotype was counted many times. The chain employs TRBV28 and TRBJ2-1; 9 nucleotides line up with TRBD1. In germline, CDR1 is MDHEN, CDR2 SYDVKM. V trimming: 1 base; J trimming: 9 bases; junction bases outside the gene matches: 7. The CDR3 sequence is 15 residues long. The chain's CDR3 is CASSLSGTGSAEQFF. The CDR3 DNA follows: TGTGCCAGCAGTTTATCCGGGACAGGGTCGGCTGAGCAGTTCTTC.

This clonotype was observed at least ten times. This sequence joins TRBV5-1 and TRBJ1-1; the D is unclear. Trimming left V 4 bases short and J 4 bases short, with 11 bases between. CDR1 is SGHRS and CDR2 is YFSETQ in the germline V gene. This CDR3 has 13 residues. The chain's CDR3 is CASSRQSGTEAFF. CDR3 sequence (DNA): TGCGCCAGCAGCCGCCAATCCGGCACTGAAGCTTTCTTT.

This clonotype was detected only a few times. This may arise from a read error, as a much more abundant clone is one base away. The chain links TRBV11-2 to TRBJ1-1; D is unresolved. Between the trimmed V and J ends, which lost 2 bases and 9 bases, there was a span of 19 bases. The CDR3 is 15 residues long. CDR1 and CDR2 from the germline V gene are SGHAT and FQNNGV. The DNA for the CDR3 is TGTGCCAGCAGCTTAAATTATACAATGGGGTCTCAAGCTTTCTTT. Protein: CASSLNYTMGSQAFF.

This clonotype was counted ten times or more. The chain joins TRBV10-3 to TRBJ1-3; 9 bases are shared with TRBD1. This CDR3 region has 14 residues. Germline trimming cut 7 bases from V and 3 bases from J; bases unmatched to any gene: 4. Germline values: CDR1 ENHRY, CDR2 SYGVKD. The chain's CDR3 is CAITRTGDGNTIYF. CDR3 coding DNA: TGTGCCATCACTAGGACAGGGGATGGAAACACCATATATTTT.

This clonotype was seen more than once but under ten times. The V and J genes are TRBV11-3 and TRBJ2-3, with D tentatively TRBD1 (6 bases). Germline assignment: CDR1 SGHNT and CDR2 YENEEA. The germline V and J ends were trimmed by 5 bases and 2 bases, with 11 bases remaining between them. This CDR3 is 14 amino acids long. The CDR3 DNA is TGTGCCAGCAGCCCGGACAGTTTCACAGATACGCAGTATTTT. This gives the protein CASSPDSFTDTQYF.

The table lists this clonotype with many counts. The J gene is TRBJ1-5, the V gene TRBV18; D call uncertain. The CDR3 totals 16 residues. Trimming left V 0 bases short and J 0 bases short, with 9 bases between. CDR1 is KGHSH, CDR2 LQKENI, per germline. This CDR3 reads CASSPPPGSSNQPQHF. CDR3 nucleotides: TGTGCCAGCTCACCACCGCCAGGCAGTAGCAATCAGCCCCAGCATTTT.

This clonotype was observed at least ten times. The V call is TRBV29-1, the J call TRBJ2-3, with D possibly TRBD1 on 6 matching bases. The CDR3 extends over 14 amino acids. Between the trimmed V and J ends, which lost 4 bases and 0 bases, there was a span of 11 bases. CDR1 is SQVTM and CDR2 is ANQGSEA in the germline V gene. The CDR3 coding sequence is TGCAGCGTTGGGGGGCTGAAAAGCACAGATACGCAGTATTTT. Its translation: CSVGGLKSTDTQYF.

This clonotype was observed many times. The V and J genes are TRBV12-3 or TRBV12-4 and TRBJ1-2, with D unclear. Trimming removed 3 bases at V and 4 bases at J, with 12 bases between. The CDR3 length is 14 residues. DNA of the CDR3: TGTGCCAGCAGTTTTTTCCAAGAGGGCTATGGCTACACCTTC. Translated: CASSFFQEGYGYTF.